This T cell receptor (beta chain) was sequenced for a study of T cell responses to AZD1222 COVID-19 vaccine. The method was immunoSEQ multiplex PCR; TCRdb's version includes in-frame clones alone and lacks a portion of them. The sample carries roughly 140,000 clones, 89% recorded once. The J segment lost 6 bases and the V segment lost 4 bases, leaving 6 bases of the junction unmatched. The CDR3 consists of 14 residues. Germline CDR1 is SGHKS and CDR2 is YYEKEE (reference sequence). The starting material was peripheral blood, obtained on day 0 of AZD1222 vaccination. The origin of this receptor is an adult in good health. The chain recombines TRBV5-5 with TRBJ1-2, with 10 nucleotides matching TRBD1. CDR3 region: CASSQPGQGNGYTF. The CDR3 DNA reads as TGTGCCAGCAGCCAGCCGGGACAGGGGAATGGCTACACCTTC.